The 2 T cell receptor beta chains listed next were all sequenced from one sample in a study of T cell responses to AZD1222 COVID-19 vaccine (dated by TCRdb to about 2021). The library relied on the immunoSEQ multiplex PCR assay. TCRdb's version of the immuneACCESS table is confined to in-frame rearrangements and falls short of the full clone set. An unresolved V gene accounts for under half of the shortfall where checked; the remainder is of unknown origin. Across this sample there are 100,000 to 150,000 clones, with roughly 85% seen only once. The ten most abundant clones make up about 7.9% of the sample. The meaning of the sample's time point label: baseline before first vaccination. The sequencing here drew on peripheral blood, taken on day 0 of AZD1222 vaccination. These TCRs come from an adult in good health.

The chain is built from TRBV4-2 and TRBJ1-6; TRBD1 matches at 11 bases. Per the germline V gene, CDR1 is LGHNA and CDR2 is YNFKEQ. After removal of 7 bases from V and 1 base from J, the junction contained 3 bases not matched to a gene. The CDR3 extends over 16 amino acids. CDR3 nucleotides: TGTGCCAGCAAAGGGACAGGGGGTTCCTATAATTCACCCCTCCACTTT. This sequence encodes CASKGTGGSYNSPLHF.

This clone was seen a single time. V is TRBV3-1 (or the pseudogene TRBV3-2) and J is TRBJ2-5, with D uncertain. Germline CDR1 LGHDT, CDR2 YNNKEL (reference sequence). V was clipped by 2 bases and J by 1 base, with 14 bases between them. The CDR3 covers 16 residues. CDR3 region: CASSQKSGVSQETQYF. As DNA, the CDR3 is TGTGCCAGCAGCCAAAAGAGTGGGGTGTCCCAAGAGACCCAGTACTTC.